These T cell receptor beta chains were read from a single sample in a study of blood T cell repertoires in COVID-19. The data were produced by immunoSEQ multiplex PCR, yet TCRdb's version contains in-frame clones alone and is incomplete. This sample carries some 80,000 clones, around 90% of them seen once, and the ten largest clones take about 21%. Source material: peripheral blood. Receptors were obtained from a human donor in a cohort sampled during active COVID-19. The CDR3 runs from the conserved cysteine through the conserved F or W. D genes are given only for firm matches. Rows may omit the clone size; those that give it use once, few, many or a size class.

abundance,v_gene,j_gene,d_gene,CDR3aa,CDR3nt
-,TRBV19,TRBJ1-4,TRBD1,CASSSQGVGEKLFF,TGTGCCAGTAGTTCCCAGGGGGTAGGGGAAAAACTGTTTTTT
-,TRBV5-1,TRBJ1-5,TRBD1,CASSSNGQENQPQHF,TGCGCCAGCAGCTCAAATGGACAGGAGAATCAGCCCCAGCATTTT
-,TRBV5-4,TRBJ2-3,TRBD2,CASSARREGPDTQYF,TGTGCCAGCAGCGCCAGGCGGGAGGGTCCAGATACGCAGTATTTT
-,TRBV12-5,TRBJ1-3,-,CASGLAPGGSRNTIYF,TGTGCTAGTGGTTTGGCCCCCGGAGGGAGTAGAAACACCATATATTTT
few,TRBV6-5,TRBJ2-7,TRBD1,CASPRTGKNYEQYF,TGTGCCAGCCCCAGGACAGGGAAAAACTACGAGCAGTACTTC
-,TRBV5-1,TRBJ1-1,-,CASSLWGANTEAFF,TGCGCCAGCAGCTTATGGGGCGCGAACACTGAAGCTTTCTTT
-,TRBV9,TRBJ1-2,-,CASSASPGTGGYTF,TGTGCCAGCAGCGCTTCTCCCGGCACAGGAGGCTACACCTTC
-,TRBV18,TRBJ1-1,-,CASSPLGGTEAFF,TGTGCCAGCTCACCACTAGGGGGAACTGAAGCTTTCTTT
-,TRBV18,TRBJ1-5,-,CASSPVNQPQHF,TGTGCCAGCTCACCCGTTAATCAGCCCCAGCATTTT
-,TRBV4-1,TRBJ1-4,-,CASSHPGRGEKLFF,TGCGCCAGCAGCCACCCCGGGAGAGGGGAAAAACTGTTTTTT
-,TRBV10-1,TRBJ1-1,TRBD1,CASSESDRYTEAFF,TGCGCCAGCAGTGAGTCGGACAGGTACACTGAAGCTTTCTTT
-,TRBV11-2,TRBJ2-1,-,CASKGARINNEQFF,TGTGCCAGCAAGGGAGCCCGCATTAACAATGAGCAGTTCTTC
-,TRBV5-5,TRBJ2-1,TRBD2,CASSSGGSYNEQFF,TGTGCCAGCAGCTCCGGGGGGTCCTACAATGAGCAGTTCTTC
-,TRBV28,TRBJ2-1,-,CASSGNRDNYNEQFF,TGTGCCAGCAGTGGAAACCGGGACAATTACAATGAGCAGTTCTTC
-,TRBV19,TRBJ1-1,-,CASSIRGSGAFF,TGTGCCAGTAGTATAAGGGGGTCAGGAGCTTTCTTT
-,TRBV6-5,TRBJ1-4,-,CASSYTGNEKLFF,TGTGCCAGCAGTTACACAGGAAATGAAAAACTGTTTTTT
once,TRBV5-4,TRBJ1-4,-,CASSLGTARRQNEKLFF,TGTGCCAGCAGCTTGGGTACTGCTAGACGACAGAATGAAAAACTGTTTTTT
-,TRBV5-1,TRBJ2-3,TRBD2,CASSPYSGADTQYF,TGCGCCAGCAGCCCGTACAGCGGGGCAGATACGCAGTATTTT
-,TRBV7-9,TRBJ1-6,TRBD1,CASSASRDSYLYNSPLHF,TGTGCCAGCAGCGCGAGCCGGGACAGTTATCTCTATAATTCACCCCTCCACTTT
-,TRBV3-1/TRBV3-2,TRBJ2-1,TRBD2,CASSQLAGAEQFF,TGTGCCAGCAGCCAATTAGCGGGAGCTGAGCAGTTCTTC
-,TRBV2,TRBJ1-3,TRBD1,CASSGTGGIGNTIYF,TGTGCCAGCAGTGGGACAGGGGGCATAGGAAACACCATATATTTT
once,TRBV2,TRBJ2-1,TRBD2,CANARTSGAREQFF,TGTGCCAACGCCCGGACTAGCGGGGCCCGTGAGCAGTTCTTC
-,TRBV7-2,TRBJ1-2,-,CASSLVAGGAIPTNYGYTF,TGTGCCAGCAGCTTAGTAGCTGGGGGCGCTATCCCTACTAACTATGGCTACACCTTC
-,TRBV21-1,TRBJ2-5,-,CASSTHQIRKIRSETQYF,TGTGCCAGCAGCACCCATCAGATTAGGAAAATAAGGAGCGAGACCCAGTACTTC
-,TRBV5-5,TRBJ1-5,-,CASSRGTARGQPQHF,TGTGCCAGCAGCCGCGGCACCGCTCGGGGACAGCCCCAGCATTTT
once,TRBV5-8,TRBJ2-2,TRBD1,CASSLHRGITGELFF,TGTGCCAGCAGCTTGCACAGGGGAATCACCGGGGAGCTGTTTTTT
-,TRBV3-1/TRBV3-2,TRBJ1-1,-,CASSQGGGTGLGEAFF,TGTGCCAGCAGCCAAGGGGGCGGGACGGGGCTTGGTGAAGCTTTCTTT
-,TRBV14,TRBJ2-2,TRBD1,CASSRDRVPNTGELFF,TGTGCCAGCAGCCGAGACAGGGTTCCGAACACCGGGGAGCTGTTTTTT
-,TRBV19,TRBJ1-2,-,CASSITQLAQGYGYTF,TGTGCCAGTAGTATCACACAGCTTGCTCAAGGCTATGGCTACACCTTC
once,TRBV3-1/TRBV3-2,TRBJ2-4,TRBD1,CASSQVWPVVWTGQNIQYF,TGTGCCAGCAGCCAAGTTTGGCCTGTAGTGTGGACAGGCCAAAACATTCAGTACTTC
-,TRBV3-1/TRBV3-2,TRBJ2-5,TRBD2,CASSQVLAGKETQYF,TGTGCCAGCAGCCAAGTATTAGCGGGGAAAGAGACCCAGTACTTC
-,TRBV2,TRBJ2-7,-,CASKAQEIYSYEQYF,TGTGCCAGCAAAGCACAGGAAATATACTCCTACGAGCAGTACTTC
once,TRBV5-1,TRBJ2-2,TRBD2,CASSNGGANTGELFF,TGCGCCAGCAGTAACGGGGGGGCAAACACCGGGGAGCTGTTTTTT
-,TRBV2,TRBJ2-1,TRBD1,CASSSGTGPYNEQFF,TGTGCCAGCAGTTCCGGGACAGGACCCTACAATGAGCAGTTCTTC
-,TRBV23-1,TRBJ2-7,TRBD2,CASYPGTSGYSYEQYF,TGCGCCAGTTATCCCGGGACTAGCGGCTACTCCTACGAGCAGTACTTC
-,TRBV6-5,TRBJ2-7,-,CASIDRDGGIGQYF,TGTGCCAGCATCGACCGGGACGGGGGTATTGGGCAGTACTTC
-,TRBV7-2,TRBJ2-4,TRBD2,CASSLAWGGNIQYF,TGTGCCAGCAGCTTAGCATGGGGGGGGAACATTCAGTACTTC
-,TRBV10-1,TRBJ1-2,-,CASSDSVPYGYTF,TGCGCCAGCAGTGATTCAGTCCCCTATGGCTACACCTTC
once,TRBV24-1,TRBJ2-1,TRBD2,CATSDSSSGILYEQFF,TGTGCCACCAGTGATTCATCCAGCGGGATCCTCTATGAGCAGTTCTTC
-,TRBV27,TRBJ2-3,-,CASSLWGQSTDTQYF,TGTGCCAGCAGTTTATGGGGCCAATCCACAGATACGCAGTATTTT
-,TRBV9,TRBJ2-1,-,CASSVPGGRDEQFF,TGTGCCAGCAGCGTGCCGGGGGGCAGGGATGAGCAGTTCTTC